A single sample gave rise to the 30 T cell receptor beta chains below, sequenced in a study of T-cell reconstitution after alpha-beta-depleted transplantation in children. A TCRbeta library incorporating unique molecular identifiers was prepared. One entry per CDR3 protein, called by TCRdb with MiXCR from the PCR reads. The data contain about 230,000 distinct CDR3 sequences, about 9.5% of them singletons. The sample in question was PBMCs from the stem cell graft donor, obtained from the stem cell graft. Receptors were obtained from a human donor who donated a stem cell graft to a child with acute lymphoblastic leukemia.

This clonotype was counted only a few times. The chain couples TRBV6-5 to TRBJ1-2; D call uncertain. CDR1 is MNHEY and CDR2 is SVGAGI in the germline V gene. Deletions cut 5 bases from V and 4 bases from J, with 20 bases between. The CDR3 is 16 amino acids. In nucleotides, the CDR3 is TGTGCCAGCAGTCGGACCGGAACAGCAAGCCTCTATGGCTACACCTTC. It encodes CASSRTGTASLYGYTF.

This clonotype was recorded a few times. This sequence joins TRBV5-1 and TRBJ1-1; D gene uncertain. Germline values: CDR1 SGHRS, CDR2 YFSETQ. This CDR3 contains 12 residues. V was clipped by 8 bases and J by 1 base, with 9 bases between them. The CDR3 DNA follows: TGCGCCAGTGTAGACTCGAACACTGAAGCTTTCTTT. It yields the protein CASVDSNTEAFF. Looking up the rest from reference TRBV5-1 and TRBJ1-1 gives the full variable domain: KAGVTQTPRYLIKTRGQQVTLSCSPISGHRSVSWYQQTPGQGLQFLFEYFSETQRNKGNFPGRFSGRQFSNSRSEMNVSTLELGDSALYLCASVDSNTEAFFGQGTRLTVV.

Comment on this clonotype: An end of the junction differs from the germline gene, which may be a read error. The genes are TRBV4-1 and TRBJ1-3, with TRBD1 matching over 8 bases. CDR1 is MGHRA, CDR2 YSYEKL, per germline. CDR3 length: 17 residues. The CDR3 nucleotides read TGCGCCAGCAACCAACGCGCGACAGGGGATTTTGGAAACACCATATATTTT. Translating it yields CASNQRATGDFGNTIYF.

This clonotype showed up many times. CDR3 in amino acids: CASSTTGGRETEAFF. DNA for the CDR3: TGTGCCAGCAGTACCACAGGGGGGCGAGAAACTGAAGCTTTCTTT. The J gene is TRBJ1-1, the V gene TRBV12-3 or TRBV12-4; 8 nucleotides agree with TRBD1. The CDR3 runs to 15 residues. J lost 5 bases, V lost 5 bases, and 10 bases had no gene match.

This clonotype was recorded a few times. This chain links TRBV5-5 with TRBJ1-5; the D is unclear. The CDR3 is made up of 15 amino acids. Trimming shortened V by 0 bases and J by 0 bases, and 7 bases separated the two germline ends. Germline V gene sequence: CDR1 SGHKS, CDR2 YYEKEE (reference sequence). CDR3 in DNA: TGTGCCAGCAGCTTGGGCCATGTTAGCAATCAGCCCCAGCATTTT. As protein: CASSLGHVSNQPQHF.

This clonotype has a count of ten or more. V usage is TRBV5-6 and J usage is TRBJ2-1, with unresolved D. Germline V gene data show CDR1 as SGHDT and CDR2 as YYEEEE. This CDR3 spans 16 amino acids. Deletions cut 2 bases from V and 8 bases from J, with 20 bases between. This CDR3 is CASSFDPFPFSDEQFF. The CDR3 DNA is TGTGCCAGCAGCTTTGATCCTTTCCCATTTTCCGATGAGCAGTTCTTC. The complete variable domain, with remaining parts taken from reference TRBV5-6 and TRBJ2-1, reads DAGVTQSPTHLIKTRGQQVTLRCSPKSGHDTVSWYQQALGQGPQFIFQYYEEEERQRGNFPDRFSGHQFPNYSSELNVNALLLGDSALYLCASSFDPFPFSDEQFFGPGTRLTVL.

V usage is TRBV20-1 and J usage is TRBJ2-5, with D tentatively TRBD1 (7 bases). The germline CDR1 and CDR2 sequences are DFQATT and SNEGSKA (reference sequence). The length of the CDR3 is 13 residues. With 7 bases removed from V and 5 bases from J, the gap between germline ends came to 17 bases. The CDR3 sequence is CSGMEGQRETQYF. The DNA for the CDR3 is TGCAGTGGGATGGAGGGACAGCGGGAGACCCAGTACTTC.

This clonotype has a handful of counts. V is TRBV5-1 and J is TRBJ2-5; TRBD1 is a possible D gene (5 bases). Germline assignment: CDR1 SGHRS and CDR2 YFSETQ. This CDR3 has 14 amino acids. Trimming removed 0 bases at V and 2 bases at J, with 8 bases between. The CDR3 sequence: CASSLDRLQETQYF. The DNA of the CDR3 is TGCGCCAGCAGCTTGGACAGGCTACAAGAGACCCAGTACTTC.

This clonotype has a count of ten or more. The chain links TRBV28 to TRBJ2-7; a possible D gene is TRBD1 (5 bases). V lost 7 bases and J 2 bases, leaving 9 bases between the germline ends. Germline loops: CDR1 MDHEN, CDR2 SYDVKM. This CDR3 spans 12 amino acids. The CDR3 DNA reads as TGTGCCAGCACGGACACGACCTACGAGCAGTACTTC. It specifies CASTDTTYEQYF.

The V and J genes are TRBV6-2 or TRBV6-3 and TRBJ1-1; D uncertain. The V gene lost 0 bases and the J gene lost 14 bases, with 19 bases spanning the gap. The CDR3 consists of 14 residues. Germline-derived CDR1 and CDR2 are MNHEY and SVGEGT. For the CDR3, the DNA is TGTGCCAGCAGTTACTCGACGGGGAAACAGAGTATGTTCTTT. Its translation: CASSYSTGKQSMFF.

This clonotype was observed a handful of times. This chain uses TRBV24-1 with TRBJ2-5; tentatively, D is TRBD2 (6 bases). Trimming removed 9 bases at V and 7 bases at J, with 14 bases between. The CDR3 runs to 12 residues. Germline loops: CDR1 KGHDR, CDR2 SFDVKD. The CDR3 DNA reads as TGTGCCACCGAAGGGGAGGAGGGGACCCAGTACTTC. Amino acid sequence: CATEGEEGTQYF.

This clonotype appeared many times. The chain joins TRBV11-2 to TRBJ1-5; TRBD1 might be the D (5 bases). Trimming stripped 0 bases from V and 4 bases from J, with 10 bases between. This CDR3 comprises 15 residues. Germline V gives CDR1 SGHAT, CDR2 FQNNGV. CDR3 in DNA: TGTGCCAGCAGCTTAGATCTTGGGGGGAATCAGCCCCAGCATTTT. Translated: CASSLDLGGNQPQHF. Using reference TRBV11-2 and TRBJ1-5 for the parts outside the CDR3, the full variable domain is EAGVAQSPRYKIIEKRQSVAFWCNPISGHATLYWYQQILGQGPKLLIQFQNNGVVDDSQLPKDRFSAERLKGVDSTLKIQPAKLEDSAVYLCASSLDLGGNQPQHFGDGTRLSIL.

This clonotype was detected ten times or more. The rearrangement links TRBV9 to TRBJ2-1, with 7 positions matching TRBD2. J was trimmed by 6 bases and V by 0 bases; bases with no gene match: 6. The CDR3 is 15 residues long. CDR1 and CDR2 (germline): SGDLS, YYNGEE. The CDR3 nucleotides read TGTGCCAGCAGCGTAGCTGGGACTAACCCCAATGAGCAGTTCTTC. Translation gives CASSVAGTNPNEQFF.

Many counts were recorded for this clonotype. V gene TRBV10-3 combines with J gene TRBJ2-7; 9 bases align to TRBD1. CDR3 length equals 16 residues. With 10 bases clipped from V and 1 base from J, the junction kept 14 bases outside the gene matches. Germline values: CDR1 ENHRY, CDR2 SYGVKD. This CDR3 is CATGDRAKGVSYEQYF. The CDR3 nucleotides are TGTGCCACGGGGGACAGGGCGAAAGGAGTATCCTACGAGCAGTACTTC.

This clonotype was counted at least ten times. The rearrangement joins TRBV10-2 to TRBJ2-2; TRBD1 aligns across 8 bases. V gave up 2 bases and J gave up 12 bases; unmatched junction bases: 5. Germline-derived CDR1 and CDR2 are WSHSY and SAAADI. This CDR3 region has 13 residues. CDR3: CASSESQGAKLFF. The DNA for the CDR3 is TGCGCCAGCAGTGAGAGTCAGGGGGCCAAGCTGTTTTTT.

V gene TRBV7-9 combines with J gene TRBJ1-2; tentative D call: TRBD1 (5 bases). Looked up from germline, CDR1 is SEHNR and CDR2 is FQNEAQ (reference sequence). The CDR3 extends over 15 amino acids. V was cut by 2 bases and J by 7 bases, with 17 bases left in between. This CDR3 is CASSLQGGSISGYTF. The CDR3 nucleotides read TGTGCCAGCAGCTTACAGGGAGGGTCTATTAGTGGCTACACCTTC.

The V and J genes are TRBV10-1 and TRBJ2-3; 7 nucleotides match TRBD2. The CDR3 extends over 16 amino acids. The germline CDR1 and CDR2 sequences are WNHNN and SYGVQD (reference sequence). J was trimmed by 4 bases and V by 0 bases; bases with no gene match: 7. In nucleotides, the CDR3 is TGCGCCAGCAGTGAGTCAACTAGCGTGGTCTCAGATACGCAGTATTTT. This encodes CASSESTSVVSDTQYF.

Ten or more counts support this clonotype. This chain connects TRBV12-3 or TRBV12-4 to TRBJ1-1; D unresolved. V shed 3 bases and J shed 7 bases, with 3 bases lying between them. This CDR3 has 10 residues. CDR3 coding DNA: TGTGCCAGCAGTTTGAATGAAGCTTTCTTT. It specifies CASSLNEAFF.

This clonotype was counted between two and nine times. CDR3 coding DNA: TGTGCCAGCAGTAGGAACAGGAACACTGAAGCTTTCTTT. It translates to CASSRNRNTEAFF. The chain carries TRBV6-2 or TRBV6-3 and TRBJ1-1, with unresolved D. Germline CDR1 MNHEY, CDR2 SVGEGT. The ends were cut back, 5 bases at V and 1 base at J, with 8 bases in the middle. CDR3 length: 13 amino acids.

This clonotype was recorded a few times. The rearrangement links TRBV7-2 to TRBJ2-3, with D uncertain. CDR3 length: 13 residues. The germline V and J ends were trimmed by 6 bases and 4 bases, with 11 bases remaining between them. Germline V CDR1 and CDR2: SGHTA, FQGNSA. The CDR3, as DNA: TGTGCCAGCAGAATAGAAGACGCAGATACGCAGTATTTT. Translated, it gives CASRIEDADTQYF.

The chain has TRBV12-5 and TRBJ2-7; D perhaps matches TRBD2 (6 bases). Germline V gives CDR1 LGHNT, CDR2 FRNRAP. CDR3 length: 16 residues. Trimming removed 0 bases from V and 0 bases from J, with 12 bases in between. The CDR3 nucleotides read TGTGCTAGTGGTTTGGTACTGGGCGGGGACTCCTACGAGCAGTACTTC. Translating it yields CASGLVLGGDSYEQYF. The entire variable domain, with the rest obtained from reference TRBV12-5 and TRBJ2-7, is as follows: DARVTQTPRHKVTEMGQEVTMRCQPILGHNTVFWYRQTMMQGLELLAYFRNRAPLDDSGMPKDRFSAEMPDATLATLKIQPSEPRDSAVYFCASGLVLGGDSYEQYFGPGTRLTVT.

This clonotype was observed a handful of times. V and J are TRBV2 and TRBJ1-2, with 9 bases matching TRBD1. V lost 8 bases and J lost 4; bases outside the gene matches: 2. Germline V gives CDR1 SNHLY, CDR2 FYNNEI. The CDR3 has 12 amino acids. This CDR3 reads CASLDRGYGYTF. In nucleotides, the CDR3 is TGTGCCAGCTTGGACAGGGGCTATGGCTACACCTTC.

This clonotype was found a few times. J is TRBJ1-5 and V is TRBV20-1; TRBD1 is a possible D gene (6 bases). V was clipped by 5 bases and J by 5 bases, with 13 bases between them. Germline V lookup: CDR1 DFQATT, CDR2 SNEGSKA (reference sequence). The CDR3 is 13 residues long. Here the CDR3 DNA reads TGCAGTGCTCACCAGAGGGGGGATCAGCCCCAGCATTTT. Translating it yields CSAHQRGDQPQHF.

The chain combines TRBV7-2 with TRBJ2-3; D is perhaps TRBD1 or TRBD2 (5 bases each). The germline gives CDR1 SGHTA, CDR2 FQGNSA. V was clipped by 4 bases and J by 5 bases, with 16 bases between them. The CDR3 spans 15 residues. CDR3 loop: CASSSSGAIEDTQYF. Written as DNA, the CDR3 is TGTGCCAGCAGCTCGTCCGGGGCCATCGAAGATACGCAGTATTTT.

This clonotype has at least ten counts. Here the CDR3 reads CASSQDSGFYGYTF. The CDR3 DNA reads as TGCGCCAGCAGCCAAGATTCAGGGTTCTATGGCTACACCTTC. V gene TRBV4-1 combines with J gene TRBJ1-2; D perhaps matches TRBD1 (5 bases). Per the germline V gene, CDR1 is MGHRA and CDR2 is YSYEKL. The V gene lost 0 bases and the J gene lost 4 bases, with 9 bases spanning the gap. The CDR3 loop spans 14 amino acids.

The V and J genes are TRBV12-3 or TRBV12-4 and TRBJ1-6; 8 positions agree with TRBD1. The ends lost 5 bases at V and 8 bases at J; junction bases unmatched: 8. This CDR3 is built from 15 residues. The CDR3 DNA reads as TGTGCCAGCAGTCTCTGGACAGGGATACATTCACCCCTCCACTTT. It translates to CASSLWTGIHSPLHF.

This clonotype was recorded at least ten times. V and J are TRBV12-3 or TRBV12-4 and TRBJ1-6; 7 bases are shared with TRBD1. J lost 6 bases, V lost 4 bases, and 3 bases had no gene match. This CDR3 is built from 14 residues. CDR3 DNA sequence: TGTGCCAGCAGTTACAGGGGAAGTAATTCACCCCTCCACTTT. It encodes CASSYRGSNSPLHF.

This clonotype was detected ten times or more. The chain links TRBV29-1 to TRBJ2-2; TRBD1 aligns across 8 bases. Trimming removed 4 bases from V and 4 bases from J; junction bases left unmatched: 2. The CDR3 sequence is 13 residues long. Germline V gives CDR1 SQVTM, CDR2 ANQGSEA. The CDR3 here is CSVVQGGTGELFF. CDR3 nucleotide sequence: TGCAGCGTTGTACAGGGGGGCACCGGGGAGCTGTTTTTT.

This clonotype appeared many times. The chain has TRBV4-3 and TRBJ1-4; tentatively, D is TRBD1 (5 bases). The CDR3 sequence is 18 residues long. Trimming removed 1 base from V and 6 bases from J, with 21 bases in between. The germline V gene has CDR1 LGHNA and CDR2 YSLEER. CDR3 residues: CASSQAGANTYRDEKLFF. For the CDR3, the DNA is TGCGCCAGCAGCCAAGCCGGGGCCAACACCTACCGCGATGAAAAACTGTTTTTT.

The rearrangement uses TRBV18 and TRBJ2-7; the D gene is possibly TRBD2 (6 bases). The CDR3 has 16 residues. The germline CDR1 and CDR2 sequences are KGHSH and LQKENI. The V gene lost 0 bases and the J gene lost 2 bases, with 14 bases spanning the gap. In nucleotides, the CDR3 is TGTGCCAGCTCACCACCGATCGGGACTGTGACCTACGAGCAGTACTTC. Translation: CASSPPIGTVTYEQYF.